A single sample is the source of the 25 T cell receptor beta chains below, sequenced in a study of cytomegalovirus exposure and HLA in healthy donors. The PCR employed 60 Vbeta primers together with 13 Jbeta primers. The method was immunoSEQ multiplex PCR; TCRdb's version includes in-frame clones alone and lacks a portion of them. The sample contains approximately 190,000 clones, about 83% of which appear only once. The material sequenced was PBMCs. These receptors originate from a woman aged 25 to 39 in good health and CMV-seropositive.

The chain combines TRBV5-1 with TRBJ1-3, with a possible D match to TRBD1 (5 bases). The V end lost 3 bases, the J end lost 1 base, and 17 bases lay between the germline ends. The CDR3 contains 17 residues. CDR1 and CDR2 (germline): SGHRS, YFSETQ. The CDR3 DNA follows: TGCGCCAGCAGCTATTCGCCGCAGGGTGCTTCTGGAAACACCATATATTTT. Its translation: CASSYSPQGASGNTIYF. Full variable domain (missing parts from reference TRBV5-1 and TRBJ1-3): KAGVTQTPRYLIKTRGQQVTLSCSPISGHRSVSWYQQTPGQGLQFLFEYFSETQRNKGNFPGRFSGRQFSNSRSEMNVSTLELGDSALYLCASSYSPQGASGNTIYFGEGSWLTVV.

This clone was counted only a few times. The CDR3 here is CASRPGQGTASGANVLTF. The DNA of the CDR3 is TGTGCCAGCAGACCAGGACAGGGGACAGCATCTGGGGCCAACGTCCTGACTTTC. V gene TRBV7-3 combines with J gene TRBJ2-6; 9 nucleotides align to TRBD1. Trimming removed 6 bases from V and 1 base from J; junction bases left unmatched: 10. This CDR3 comprises 18 residues. In germline, CDR1 is SGHTA, CDR2 FQGTGA.

J is TRBJ2-7 and V is TRBV5-6; 7 bases fit TRBD1. The V and J ends lost 6 bases and 4 bases, in that order; junction bases with no gene match: 7. The CDR3 has 13 residues. From germline, CDR1 is SGHDT and CDR2 YYEEEE. The CDR3 loop reads CASNNRGDYEQYF. CDR3 bases: TGTGCCAGCAACAACAGGGGAGATTACGAGCAGTACTTC.

The CDR3 DNA reads TGCGCCAGCAGCCGGACAGGGACTAATGAAAAACTGTTTTTT. Encoded protein: CASSRTGTNEKLFF. This chain uses TRBV4-1 with TRBJ1-4, with TRBD1 matching over 8 bases. The CDR3 consists of 14 residues. Germline V gives CDR1 MGHRA, CDR2 YSYEKL. Trimming took 4 bases from V and 2 from J; bases not matched to a gene: 0.

The J gene is TRBJ1-1, the V gene TRBV9; no clear D gene. Per germline, CDR1 SGDLS and CDR2 YYNGEE. V dropped 4 bases and J dropped 6 bases, with 10 bases sitting between them. The CDR3 is made up of 12 amino acids. The chain's CDR3 is CASSRSDSEAFF. As DNA, the CDR3 is TGTGCCAGCAGCCGAAGCGACTCTGAAGCTTTCTTT.

This CDR3 is CASSLASGGPDTQYF. CDR3 bases: TGCGCCAGCAGCTTGGCTAGCGGGGGGCCAGATACGCAGTATTTT. V is TRBV5-1 and J is TRBJ2-3; 11 bases agree with TRBD2. Germline-derived CDR1 and CDR2 are SGHRS and YFSETQ. This CDR3 contains 15 residues. Trimming cost V 0 bases and J 4 bases; bases outside gene matches: 1.

The chain uses TRBV5-4 and TRBJ2-3, with D unclear. The CDR3 covers 13 residues. V lost 3 bases to trimming and J lost 4 bases, with 9 bases between them. The germline gives CDR1 SGHNT, CDR2 YYREEE (reference sequence). CDR3 residues: CASSSRSSDTQYF. DNA for the CDR3: TGTGCCAGCAGCTCCCGGTCTTCAGATACGCAGTATTTT.

This chain links TRBV7-9 with TRBJ2-7; D call uncertain. The germline V gene encodes CDR1 SEHNR and CDR2 FQNEAQ (reference sequence). V gave up 1 base and J gave up 1 base, with 8 bases separating them. CDR3 length: 14 residues. Here the CDR3 DNA reads TGTGCCAGCAGCTTAGACAGTCGTTCCTACGAGCAGTACTTC. It encodes CASSLDSRSYEQYF.

The V call is TRBV14, the J call TRBJ2-7; 7 bases fit TRBD1. Germline loops: CDR1 SGHDN, CDR2 FVKESK. Unmatched junction bases numbered 11, after V lost 1 base and J lost 2 bases. The CDR3 extends over 17 amino acids. In nucleotides, the CDR3 is TGTGCCAGCAGCCAAGGAGAGGATGACAGGGTGGCCTACGAGCAGTACTTC. As protein: CASSQGEDDRVAYEQYF.

This chain links TRBV27 with TRBJ1-1; no definite D call. The germline V and J ends were trimmed by 4 bases and 2 bases, with 14 bases remaining between them. The CDR3 is made up of 15 amino acids. Germline-derived CDR1 and CDR2 are MNHEY and SMNVEV (reference sequence). The CDR3 DNA reads TGTGCCAGCAGTTCCCGGAGTCTCGGAAACACTGAAGCTTTCTTT. Encoded protein: CASSSRSLGNTEAFF.

The chain couples TRBV7-8 to TRBJ2-5; D might be TRBD1 (5 bases). CDR1 SGHVS and CDR2 FQNEAQ come from the germline V gene. Trimming shortened V by 2 bases and J by 4 bases, and 20 bases separated the two germline ends. The CDR3 extends over 17 amino acids. CDR3 region: CASSLSDGGARRETQYF. The CDR3 nucleotides read TGTGCCAGCAGCTTAAGTGATGGTGGGGCGCGGCGAGAGACCCAGTACTTC.

This clone was observed a handful of times. The CDR3 reads CAGPDYGGGSYEQYF. The CDR3 nucleotides read TGTGCCGGACCCGACTATGGCGGGGGCTCCTACGAGCAGTACTTC. The gene calls are TRBV5-8 and TRBJ2-7; 7 bases map to TRBD2. Germline loops: CDR1 SGHTS, CDR2 YDEGEE. V was pared by 10 bases and J by 0 bases, with 13 bases of the junction left unmatched. This CDR3 has 15 amino acids.

The chain joins TRBV6-1 to TRBJ1-2; 9 bases fit TRBD1. The CDR3 has 12 residues. V dropped 6 bases and J dropped 8; count of bases not matched to a gene: 4. The germline gives CDR1 MNHNS, CDR2 SASEGT. CDR3 amino acids: CASRWTGVGYTF. The CDR3 DNA reads as TGTGCCAGCAGATGGACAGGGGTCGGCTACACCTTC.

The chain carries TRBV7-9 and TRBJ1-4; tentative D call: TRBD1 (5 bases). CDR1 and CDR2 (germline): SEHNR, FQNEAQ (reference sequence). The V end lost 2 bases, the J end lost 8 bases, and 12 bases lay between the germline ends. The CDR3 is 14 residues long. CDR3 DNA: TGTGCCAGCAGCTTAATTGGGGGAGGAGAAAAACTGTTTTTT. This sequence encodes CASSLIGGGEKLFF.

The chain is built from TRBV27 and TRBJ1-2; 10 bases match TRBD1. The germline V gene encodes CDR1 MNHEY and CDR2 SMNVEV (reference sequence). With V trimmed by 5 bases and J by 6 bases, 3 bases remained unmatched. The CDR3 sequence is 13 residues long. CDR3 protein: CASSGTGEDGYTF. CDR3 DNA sequence: TGTGCCAGCAGTGGGACAGGGGAAGATGGCTACACCTTC.

The chain combines TRBV20-1 with TRBJ2-5; D unclear. Trimming stripped 2 bases from V and 5 bases from J, with 6 bases between. Per germline, CDR1 DFQATT and CDR2 SNEGSKA (reference sequence). This CDR3 contains 11 residues. Here the CDR3 DNA reads TGCAGTGCTAGAATCACTGAGACCCAGTACTTC. Translated, it gives CSARITETQYF.

A single count supports this clone. The chain has TRBV7-9 and TRBJ1-2; TRBD1 agrees at 12 bases. This CDR3 has 15 residues. The J segment lost 8 bases and the V segment lost 5 bases, leaving 9 bases of the junction unmatched. CDR1 SEHNR and CDR2 FQNEAQ come from the germline V gene (reference sequence). The DNA of the CDR3 is TGTGCCAGCAGCATAGGGACAGGGGGCCTAGGCGGCTACACCTTC. It specifies CASSIGTGGLGGYTF.

This clone has just a few counts. The chain carries TRBV28 and TRBJ2-1, with D uncertain. CDR1 and CDR2 (germline): MDHEN, SYDVKM. CDR3 length: 15 amino acids. Trimming took 8 bases from V and 0 from J, leaving 14 bases between them. For the CDR3, the DNA is TGTGCCAGCGACGCCAGGCTTGGCTCCTACAATGAGCAGTTCTTC. Protein sequence: CASDARLGSYNEQFF. Combining the CDR3 with reference TRBV28 and TRBJ2-1 gives the whole variable domain DVKVTQSSRYLVKRTGEKVFLECVQDMDHENMFWYRQDPGLGLRLIYFSYDVKMKEKGDIPEGYSVSREKKERFSLILESASTNQTSMYLCASDARLGSYNEQFFGPGTRLTVL.

J is TRBJ1-1 and V is TRBV2; maybe TRBD1 (5 bases). Trimming pared 8 bases from V and 9 bases from J, leaving 16 bases between. The CDR3 totals 12 residues. The germline V gene encodes CDR1 SNHLY and CDR2 FYNNEI. Here the CDR3 DNA reads TGTGCCAGCGACAACCGGGGGGATCAAGCTTTCTTT. Protein: CASDNRGDQAFF.

This clone appeared once. This chain uses TRBV5-1 with TRBJ2-7; maybe TRBD1 (6 bases). The CDR3 extends over 14 amino acids. Trimming took 1 base from V and 4 from J, leaving 12 bases between them. Germline V gene data show CDR1 as SGHRS and CDR2 as YFSETQ. The CDR3 spells CASSLTGTTYEQYF. The CDR3, as DNA: TGCGCCAGCAGCTTGACAGGGACAACTTACGAGCAGTACTTC.

In nucleotides, the CDR3 is TGCGCCAGCAGCTTGCCTGGGACTGGATACGAGCAGTACTTC. As protein: CASSLPGTGYEQYF. This chain joins TRBV5-1 and TRBJ2-7; a possible D gene is TRBD2 (6 bases). Trimming pared 1 base from V and 4 bases from J, leaving 12 bases between. Per germline, CDR1 SGHRS and CDR2 YFSETQ. The CDR3 loop spans 14 amino acids.

V and J are TRBV10-1 and TRBJ1-5; D might be TRBD1 (6 bases). The CDR3 consists of 13 residues. With 5 bases removed from V and 7 bases from J, the gap between germline ends came to 12 bases. Germline CDR1 WNHNN, CDR2 SYGVQD (reference sequence). For the CDR3, the DNA is TGCGCCAGCAGTACAGGGATTGGACAGCCCCAGCATTTT. Translating it yields CASSTGIGQPQHF.

The CDR3 is CASSYSRPSGTGELFF. CDR3 nucleotides: TGTGCCAGCAGTTACTCCCGCCCCTCGGGGACCGGGGAGCTGTTTTTT. The chain links TRBV6-6 to TRBJ2-2; tentative D call: TRBD2 (5 bases). The germline V gene encodes CDR1 MNHNY and CDR2 SVGAGI (reference sequence). The ends were cut back, 0 bases at V and 5 bases at J, with 13 bases in the middle. CDR3 size: 16 residues.

The V gene is TRBV6-5, the J gene TRBJ1-2, with 10 bases lining up with TRBD1. Looked up from germline, CDR1 is MNHEY and CDR2 is SVGAGI. The CDR3 spans 15 residues. The J segment lost 6 bases and the V segment lost 0 bases, leaving 4 bases of the junction unmatched. The DNA for the CDR3 is TGTGCCAGCAGTTACTCCTTTGGACAGGGGGATGGCTACACCTTC. Translating gives CASSYSFGQGDGYTF.

This rearrangement joins TRBV11-3 to TRBJ2-1; 9 bases agree with TRBD2. Germline CDR1 SGHNT, CDR2 YENEEA. CDR3 length equals 15 residues. The ends lost 4 bases at V and 13 bases at J; junction bases unmatched: 14. CDR3 nucleotides: TGTGCCAGCAGCTACCGACTAGCGGCCCCCGGAGAACAGTTCTTC. It codes for CASSYRLAAPGEQFF.